What follows are 17 T cell receptor beta chains derived from one specimen sequenced in a study of blood T cells in healthy people across ages. A second about 6 to 11 cycle PCR used barcoded and J-beta primers. Using its own MiXCR run on the 5' RACE reads, TCRdb lists one record per CDR3 protein. The profile covers some 1.5 million distinct CDR3 sequences, with roughly 28% appearing a single time and 7.7% taken by the ten largest. Sequencing was carried out using blood. These receptors all come from a woman aged 25 to 45 in good health.

This clonotype has a handful of counts. The chain combines TRBV20-1 with TRBJ2-1; TRBD1 matches 7 bases. The CDR3 runs 14 residues. V gave up 3 bases and J gave up 10 bases; unmatched junction bases: 12. Per germline, CDR1 DFQATT and CDR2 SNEGSKA (reference sequence). The CDR3 bases are TGCAGTGCTAGCCAAAACACAGGGGCAGGGGAGCAGTTCTTC. It yields the protein CSASQNTGAGEQFF.

This chain joins TRBV5-1 and TRBJ1-1; no firm D call. Germline V lookup: CDR1 SGHRS, CDR2 YFSETQ. V shed 7 bases and J shed 1 base, with 11 bases lying between them. This CDR3 region has 13 residues. The CDR3 coding sequence is TGCGCCAGCGGTCCAGGTGGGAACACTGAAGCTTTCTTT. Translation gives CASGPGGNTEAFF.

The rearrangement links TRBV7-9 to TRBJ2-7; 8 nucleotides line up with TRBD2. The V and J ends lost 6 bases and 7 bases, in that order; junction bases with no gene match: 14. Germline-derived CDR1 and CDR2 are SEHNR and FQNEAQ (reference sequence). CDR3 length: 15 amino acids. The chain's CDR3 is CASRPTSGVYNEQYF. The CDR3 DNA is TGTGCCAGCAGACCAACTAGCGGCGTGTACAATGAGCAGTACTTC.

This clonotype was counted a few times. The chain combines TRBV7-9 with TRBJ1-2; TRBD1 matches 7 bases. The CDR3 is 12 residues long. Germline values: CDR1 SEHNR, CDR2 FQNEAQ (reference sequence). J lost 8 bases, V lost 7 bases, and 7 bases had no gene match. In DNA form, the CDR3 reads TGTGCCAGCACCGGACCAGGGGGAGGCTACACCTTC. Amino acid sequence: CASTGPGGGYTF.

This clonotype was counted a few times. V gene TRBV27 combines with J gene TRBJ1-1; a weak D match, TRBD1 (5 bases). The CDR3 is made up of 13 amino acids. V was cut by 10 bases and J by 6 bases, with 18 bases left in between. CDR1 and CDR2 from the germline V gene are MNHEY and SMNVEV (reference sequence). CDR3 bases: TGTGCCACTTCTCCGGGGGGAGACCCTGAAGCTTTCTTT. It specifies CATSPGGDPEAFF.

This clonotype has at least ten counts. V is TRBV10-3 and J is TRBJ1-2; TRBD1 is a possible D gene (5 bases). The CDR3 runs to 13 residues. Germline values: CDR1 ENHRY, CDR2 SYGVKD. V gave up 5 bases and J gave up 6 bases, with 13 bases separating them. CDR3 DNA: TGTGCCATCAGTTCCACAGGACTCGATGGCTACACCTTC. This encodes CAISSTGLDGYTF.

The chain has TRBV5-6 and TRBJ2-4; TRBD2 matches at 15 bases. V dropped 4 bases and J dropped 2; count of bases not matched to a gene: 7. There are 18 residues in the CDR3. The V gene's germline CDR1 is SGHDT and CDR2 YYEEEE. CDR3 amino acids: CASSRTSGGAPSKNIQYF. CDR3 DNA sequence: TGTGCCAGCAGCCGGACTAGCGGGGGGGCCCCTTCCAAAAACATTCAGTACTTC.

The table lists this clonotype with a count of one. The chain carries TRBV5-1 and TRBJ2-1; D may correspond to TRBD1 or TRBD2 (5 bases each). The CDR3 spans 14 residues. V lost 4 bases to trimming and J lost 13 bases, with 21 bases between them. Looked up from germline, CDR1 is SGHRS and CDR2 is YFSETQ. The CDR3 loop reads CASSRESSGGDQFF. The CDR3 DNA follows: TGCGCCAGCAGCCGAGAATCATCTGGGGGTGATCAGTTCTTC.

This sequence joins TRBV29-1 and TRBJ2-4; D is undetermined. CDR3 length: 12 residues. V lost 0 bases, J lost 8 bases, and 8 bases lay in between. Germline-derived CDR1 and CDR2 are SQVTM and ANQGSEA. The CDR3 DNA follows: TGCAGCGTTGAAGATTTTAAATACATTCAGTACTTC. As protein: CSVEDFKYIQYF.

This clonotype was seen ten or more times. The V call is TRBV7-9, the J call TRBJ1-5, with D uncertain. Germline CDR1 SEHNR, CDR2 FQNEAQ (reference sequence). V lost 6 bases and J 2 bases, leaving 5 bases between the germline ends. The CDR3 sequence is 12 residues long. This CDR3 reads CASRAGNQPQHF. The DNA for the CDR3 is TGTGCCAGCAGGGCAGGCAATCAGCCCCAGCATTTT.

The gene calls are TRBV29-1 and TRBJ1-5, with unresolved D. The CDR3 has 13 amino acids. Deletions cut 4 bases from V and 0 bases from J, with 7 bases between. The germline V gene encodes CDR1 SQVTM and CDR2 ANQGSEA. CDR3 residues: CSVVAASNQPQHF. DNA of the CDR3: TGCAGCGTTGTGGCAGCTAGCAATCAGCCCCAGCATTTT.

This clonotype came up a few times. The chain has TRBV6-6 and TRBJ2-7; the D gene could be TRBD1 or TRBD2 (7 bases each). V gave up 5 bases and J gave up 5 bases, with 16 bases separating them. The CDR3 runs 14 residues. Germline CDR1 is MNHNY and CDR2 is SVGAGI (reference sequence). CDR3 residues: CASSPNQGGDEQYF. In nucleotides, the CDR3 is TGTGCCAGCAGTCCAAACCAGGGGGGGGACGAGCAGTACTTC.

This clonotype came up a few times. J is TRBJ1-2 and V is TRBV5-5, with a tentative D call TRBD1 (6 bases). V lost 4 bases, J lost 4 bases, and 14 bases lay in between. The CDR3 spans 14 residues. The V gene's germline CDR1 is SGHKS and CDR2 YYEKEE (reference sequence). The CDR3 sequence is CASSPVQGSYGYTF. In nucleotides, the CDR3 is TGTGCCAGCAGCCCGGTACAGGGCTCCTATGGCTACACCTTC.

The genes are TRBV2 and TRBJ2-2; D gene uncertain. This CDR3 spans 18 amino acids. Germline assignment: CDR1 SNHLY and CDR2 FYNNEI. The V gene lost 0 bases and the J gene lost 0 bases, with 14 bases spanning the gap. The CDR3 sequence is CASSEALLGTANTGELFF. CDR3 sequence (DNA): TGTGCCAGCAGTGAAGCGCTTCTTGGTACGGCGAACACCGGGGAGCTGTTTTTT.

The rearrangement links TRBV24-1 to TRBJ2-5; 8 positions agree with TRBD1. The J call may be wrong; the DNA end is better matched by TRBJ2-7. The V gene's germline CDR1 is KGHDR and CDR2 SFDVKD. The length of the CDR3 is 15 residues. The CDR3 protein is CATSDHGDRFSEQYF. Here the CDR3 DNA reads TGTGCCACCAGTGACCATGGGGACAGGTTCTCCGAGCAGTACTTC.

The chain employs TRBV6-1 and TRBJ1-5; 7 bases line up with TRBD1. Germline V gene data show CDR1 as MNHNS and CDR2 as SASEGT. CDR3 length equals 15 residues. V was pared by 6 bases and J by 1 base, with 6 bases of the junction left unmatched. The CDR3 sequence is CASRETGVSNQPQHF. CDR3 bases: TGTGCCAGCAGGGAAACAGGGGTGAGCAATCAGCCCCAGCATTTT.

This chain uses TRBV28 with TRBJ2-5; the match to TRBD2 covers 8 bases. The trim removed 2 bases at V and 2 bases at J, leaving 7 bases unmatched. Germline V lookup: CDR1 MDHEN, CDR2 SYDVKM. The CDR3 has 16 amino acids. CDR3 in amino acids: CASSLLTGGGQETQYF. CDR3 nucleotides: TGTGCCAGCAGTTTACTCACTGGCGGGGGGCAAGAGACCCAGTACTTC.